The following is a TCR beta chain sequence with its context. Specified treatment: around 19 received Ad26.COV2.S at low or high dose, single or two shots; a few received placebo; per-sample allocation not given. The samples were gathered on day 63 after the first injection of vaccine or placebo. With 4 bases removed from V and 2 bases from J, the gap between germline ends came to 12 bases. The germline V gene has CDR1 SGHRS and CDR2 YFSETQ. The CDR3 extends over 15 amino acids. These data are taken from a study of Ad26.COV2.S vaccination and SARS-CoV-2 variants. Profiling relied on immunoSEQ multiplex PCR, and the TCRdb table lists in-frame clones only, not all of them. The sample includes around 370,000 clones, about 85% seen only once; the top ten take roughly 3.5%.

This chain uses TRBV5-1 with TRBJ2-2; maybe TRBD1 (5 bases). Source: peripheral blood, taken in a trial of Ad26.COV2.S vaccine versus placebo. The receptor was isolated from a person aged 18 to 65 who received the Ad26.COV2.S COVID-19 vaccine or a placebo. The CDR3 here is CASSRAQGNTGELFF. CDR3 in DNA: TGCGCCAGCAGCCGGGCCCAGGGTAACACCGGGGAGCTGTTTTTT.